This T cell receptor beta chain derives from a study of blood T cell repertoires in COVID-19. Clones were read by immunoSEQ multiplex PCR, and TCRdb kept only the in-frame ones, dropping some. The sample has about 150,000 clones; about 89% are singletons. This CDR3 contains 14 residues. Germline CDR1 and CDR2: SQVTM and ANQGSEA. V was shortened by 7 bases and J by 0 bases, with 13 bases between the two germline ends. The sequence derives from a man between 60 and 75 years old with active or convalescent COVID-19. This rearrangement joins TRBV29-1 to TRBJ1-3, with no clear D. Sequencing input: peripheral blood. The CDR3 protein is CSATNDNSGNTIYF. The CDR3 DNA is TGCAGCGCAACCAATGACAACTCTGGAAACACCATATATTTT.